This entry describes one TCR beta chain. The antigen is not known. For every subset, genomic DNA was evenly distributed across several immunoSEQ plates. Per sorted-subset replicate PCR, input was roughly 220 ng DNA, representing 30,000 or so T cell genomes. Profiling relied on immunoSEQ multiplex PCR, and the TCRdb table lists in-frame clones only, not all of them. The repertoire includes about 2.2 million clones, approximately 92% of them detected once, and less than 2% sits in the top ten. The data stem from a study of shared clonotypes between healthy human individuals. Across the study: Per-donor plates numbered three CD4 naive, three CD4 memory, two CD8 naive and one CD8 memory. Whole-study results and caveats: Naive CD4 clonotype sharing across several donors was about 5%.

As defined, naive CD8 cells were CD45RO-negative and positively selected for CCR7, with terminally differentiated effector memory CD45RA+ cells excluded. Sequencing was done on a sample of naive CD8+ T cells from PBMCs. This clonotype was sampled from a man younger than 35 in good health. Some clones in this sample may be carry-over from other donors' samples.

The DNA for the CDR3 is TGTGCCAGCACCCTTTCCCCTCGCTACGAGCAGTACTTC. This translates into CASTLSPRYEQYF. The rearrangement uses TRBV2 and TRBJ2-7; D is unclear. V was clipped by 7 bases and J by 3 bases, with 13 bases between them. Germline CDR1 SNHLY, CDR2 FYNNEI. The CDR3 contains 13 residues.